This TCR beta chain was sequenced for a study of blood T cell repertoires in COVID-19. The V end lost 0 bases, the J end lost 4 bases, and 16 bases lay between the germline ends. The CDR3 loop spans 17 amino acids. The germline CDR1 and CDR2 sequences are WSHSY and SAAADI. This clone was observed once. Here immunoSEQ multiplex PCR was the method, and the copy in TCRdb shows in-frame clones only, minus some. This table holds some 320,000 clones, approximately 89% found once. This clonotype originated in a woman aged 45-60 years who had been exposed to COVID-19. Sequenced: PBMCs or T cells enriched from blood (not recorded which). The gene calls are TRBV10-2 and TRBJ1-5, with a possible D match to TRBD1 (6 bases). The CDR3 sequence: CASSESLSGTRNQPQHF. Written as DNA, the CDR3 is TGCGCCAGCAGTGAGTCTCTTTCCGGGACAAGAAATCAGCCCCAGCATTTT.